The T cell receptor (beta chain) under discussion was sequenced for a study of molecular identifiers for immune sequencing clone quantification. The wider study: In replicates, RNA taken from around 18,000 or 91,000 naive CD8 cells was divided five ways, and four portions underwent sequencing.

Study-level points and caveats: Naive cells had under 1% of molecules in clones above 20 RNA copies, effectors over 97%.

In the case of this clonotype: The antigen remains unidentified. One base away lies a much larger clone, so this may be a sequencing read error.

The CDR3 is made up of 13 amino acids. Germline loops: CDR1 MGHDK, CDR2 SYGVNS. MiXCR, run by TCRdb on the PCR reads, gives a single entry per CDR3 protein. This table holds more than 95,000 distinct CDR3 sequences, 24% found once. Every naive CD8 library was made from between about 18,000 and 1,100,000 sorted cells with 10%, 30% or 50% RNA. The sample comprised naive CD8+ T cells from blood, with Jurkat cell RNA spiked in. Subset: FACS-sorted CD8+CD4-CCR7+CD45RA+ naive T cells. The sequence was collected from a human donor in good health. Some libraries in this study had Jurkat cell RNA spiked in. The V gene is TRBV25-1, the J gene TRBJ2-5; D is perhaps TRBD1 (6 bases). CDR3 residues: CARNTWGRETQCF. In DNA form, the CDR3 reads TGTGCCAGAAATACGTGGGGGCGAGAGACCCAGTGCTTC.